The clone carrying this T cell receptor (beta chain) was counted ten times or more. Time point reported: sample taken at primary tumor resection. In each case, whole RNA from tumor, nontumor lung or frozen PBMC was sequenced unsorted. Germline V gene data show CDR1 as KGHSH and CDR2 as LQKENI. The CDR3 is 15 residues long. V dropped 1 base and J dropped 7; count of bases not matched to a gene: 8. These data come from a study of spatial heterogeneity in lung cancer. MiXCR, applied by TCRdb to the 5' RACE reads, yields one record per CDR3 protein. The table has 12,000 to 15,000 distinct CDR3 sequences, over 6.5% seen once.

The sample was PBMCs, taken at surgery. This TCR came from a female donor with early-stage non-small cell lung cancer. The rearrangement uses TRBV18 and TRBJ2-7, with 9 bases lining up with TRBD1. The CDR3 sequence is CASSPRQGGNEEQYF. The CDR3 region has the DNA TGTGCCAGCTCACCACGACAGGGGGGAAATGAAGAGCAGTACTTC.